Described below is a single T cell receptor (beta chain) sequence and its context. No antigen is known for it. Using CD45RO/CCR7/CD25/CD127/CD95/CD27, CD4+ naive, central memory, regulatory and stem cell-like memory cells were sorted. Deletions cut 2 bases from V and 8 bases from J, with 15 bases between. The CDR3 loop spans 14 amino acids. The V gene's germline CDR1 is SGHTA and CDR2 FQGNSA. TCRB transcripts that were expressed got sequenced, as all of the isolated RNA had been reverse transcribed. Generated by immunoSEQ multiplex PCR, the TCRdb table keeps only in-frame clones and is missing some. The data contain 200,000 to 250,000 clones, 25% to 30% of them singletons. This record belongs to a study of beta chain features in type 1 diabetes. Study outcomes and limitations: Over-representation of high TCR-expressing cells was a possible consequence of cDNA sequencing. Shortening of TCRB CDR3s, moderate but significant, appeared in all four CD4+ subsets of Type 1 diabetes patients. Unsettled here was the matter of whether HLA type influences TCRB rearrangement.

The chain is built from TRBV7-2 and TRBJ1-2; tentative D call: TRBD1 (6 bases). The source material was central memory CD4+ T cells from blood. This TCR came from a man aged 25 to 40 in good health. DNA of the CDR3: TGTGCCAGCAGCTTACAGGCCAACAGGGAGGGCTACACCTTC. Protein product: CASSLQANREGYTF.